Each of the 20 T cell receptor beta chains below was sequenced from the same sample in a study of blood T cell repertoires in COVID-19. Generated by immunoSEQ multiplex PCR, the TCRdb table keeps only in-frame clones and is missing some. Here the sample spans about 220,000 clones, roughly 90% being singletons. The specimen sequenced was PBMCs or T cells enriched from blood (not recorded which). The receptors derive from a woman younger than 45 who had recovered from COVID-19.

The DNA for the CDR3 is TGTGCCAGCAGAATTCCGGGACAGGAGGAAAAACTGTTTTTT. It translates to CASRIPGQEEKLFF. V is TRBV2 and J is TRBJ1-4, with 8 bases that match TRBD1. Germline assignment: CDR1 SNHLY and CDR2 FYNNEI. The CDR3 has 14 residues. V lost 6 bases to trimming and J lost 8 bases; unmatched junction nucleotides: 8.

The rearrangement joins TRBV4-1 to TRBJ1-3; the D gene is possibly TRBD1 (5 bases). V lost 1 base and J 1 base, leaving 8 bases between the germline ends. Germline V lookup: CDR1 MGHRA, CDR2 YSYEKL. The CDR3 is 15 amino acids. Here the CDR3 DNA reads TGCGCCAGCAGCCAAGGGGGGGGATCTGGAAACACCATATATTTT. The encoded protein is CASSQGGGSGNTIYF.

V and J are TRBV13 and TRBJ2-7, with 8 positions matching TRBD2. The CDR3 runs 16 residues. Germline trimming cut 3 bases from V and 2 bases from J; bases unmatched to any gene: 9. Germline CDR1 and CDR2: PRHDT and FYEKMQ (reference sequence). For the CDR3, the DNA is TGTGCCAGCAGCTTGAGCGGGGGCCTAACGACCTACGAGCAGTACTTC. It encodes CASSLSGGLTTYEQYF.

This chain uses TRBV5-6 with TRBJ2-2, with TRBD2 identical over 8 bases. This CDR3 contains 14 residues. Trimming cost V 4 bases and J 1 base; bases outside gene matches: 0. CDR1 and CDR2 from the germline V gene are SGHDT and YYEEEE. The CDR3 protein is CASSLAGNTGELFF. The CDR3 DNA sequence: TGTGCCAGCAGCCTAGCGGGGAACACCGGGGAGCTGTTTTTT. Looking up the rest from reference TRBV5-6 and TRBJ2-2 gives the full variable domain: DAGVTQSPTHLIKTRGQQVTLRCSPKSGHDTVSWYQQALGQGPQFIFQYYEEEERQRGNFPDRFSGHQFPNYSSELNVNALLLGDSALYLCASSLAGNTGELFFGEGSRLTVL.

This chain joins TRBV6-5 and TRBJ2-7; the match to TRBD1 covers 8 bases. Germline trimming cut 4 bases from V and 6 bases from J; bases unmatched to any gene: 2. CDR1 is MNHEY, CDR2 SVGAGI, per germline. The CDR3 runs to 12 residues. The CDR3 spells CASSWTGSEQYF. The CDR3, as DNA: TGTGCCAGCAGTTGGACAGGGAGCGAGCAGTACTTC.

The chain joins TRBV10-3 to TRBJ1-2; no reliable D call. Looked up from germline, CDR1 is ENHRY and CDR2 is SYGVKD. This CDR3 comprises 12 residues. The V and J ends lost 3 bases and 8 bases respectively, with 10 bases between them. The CDR3 region is CAISDGRGGYTF. The CDR3 bases are TGTGCCATCAGTGACGGTCGGGGAGGCTACACCTTC.

The V and J genes are TRBV4-2 and TRBJ1-5, with TRBD1 identical over 7 bases. The length of the CDR3 is 15 residues. Unmatched junction bases numbered 10, after V lost 4 bases and J lost 7 bases. Germline values: CDR1 LGHNA, CDR2 YNFKEQ. CDR3 DNA: TGTGCCAGCAGCCCTAGTAGGACAGGAGGACAGCCCCAGCATTTT. It translates to CASSPSRTGGQPQHF.

The chain carries TRBV4-3 and TRBJ2-1; 9 bases agree with TRBD1. The CDR3 covers 16 residues. V gave up 1 base and J gave up 5 bases; unmatched junction bases: 6. Germline CDR1 is LGHNA and CDR2 is YSLEER. The CDR3 nucleotides read TGCGCCAGCAGCCAAGGGTGGGGACAGGGTGACAATGAGCAGTTCTTC. Its translation: CASSQGWGQGDNEQFF.

This rearrangement joins TRBV6-1 to TRBJ1-3; D remains ambiguous. This CDR3 contains 14 residues. The V gene's germline CDR1 is MNHNS and CDR2 SASEGT. V lost 2 bases, J lost 2 bases, and 7 bases lay in between. The CDR3 DNA reads as TGTGCCAGCAGTGAATCGCCAGCTGGAAACACCATATATTTT. This translates into CASSESPAGNTIYF.

The chain combines TRBV4-3 with TRBJ2-1; D remains ambiguous. Germline values: CDR1 LGHNA, CDR2 YSLEER. CDR3 length equals 13 residues. V was trimmed by 4 bases and J by 4 bases, leaving 8 bases between them. The CDR3 DNA sequence: TGCGCCAGCAGCCGAACAGCTTACAATGAGCAGTTCTTC. Its protein is CASSRTAYNEQFF.

This chain uses TRBV6-1 with TRBJ2-2; 10 bases agree with TRBD1. Per the germline V gene, CDR1 is MNHNS and CDR2 is SASEGT. This CDR3 contains 12 residues. The J segment lost 7 bases and the V segment lost 10 bases, leaving 3 bases of the junction unmatched. The chain's CDR3 is CATGTGVGELFF. The CDR3 nucleotides are TGTGCCACAGGGACAGGGGTCGGGGAGCTGTTTTTT.

V gene TRBV7-9 combines with J gene TRBJ2-5, with a tentative D call TRBD1 (7 bases). The length of the CDR3 is 13 residues. V was clipped by 6 bases and J by 5 bases, with 13 bases between them. Per the germline V gene, CDR1 is SEHNR and CDR2 is FQNEAQ (reference sequence). DNA for the CDR3: TGTGCCAGCAGGCCCAGGGGGGATGAGACCCAGTACTTC. Protein: CASRPRGDETQYF.

The chain links TRBV6-5 to TRBJ2-3; D possibly corresponds to TRBD2 (7 bases). Trimming took 7 bases from V and 2 from J, leaving 16 bases between them. Germline V gene sequence: CDR1 MNHEY, CDR2 SVGAGI. This CDR3 comprises 15 residues. The CDR3 sequence is CASTLRGGDTDTQYF. DNA of the CDR3: TGTGCCAGCACCCTTAGGGGGGGGGACACAGATACGCAGTATTTT.

This CDR3 is CASSQPTGAAGYTF. The CDR3 DNA sequence: TGCGCCAGCAGCCAGCCCACAGGGGCAGCTGGCTACACCTTC. The chain combines TRBV4-1 with TRBJ1-2; 7 bases agree with TRBD1. V trimming: 3 bases; J trimming: 7 bases; junction bases outside the gene matches: 8. CDR1 and CDR2 from the germline V gene are MGHRA and YSYEKL. The CDR3 runs to 14 residues.

The genes are TRBV21-1 and TRBJ2-1; TRBD2 reflects the table's D call only, with no check against the DNA. TRBV21-1 is termed a pseudogene. The length of the CDR3 is 16 residues. The CDR3 sequence is CASSPPGKRGDNEQFF. The CDR3 nucleotides read TGTGCCAGCAGCCCCCCGGGGAAGCGGGGGGACAATGAGCAGTTCTTC.

This chain connects TRBV6-5 to TRBJ1-1, with 7 bases matching TRBD1. CDR1 is MNHEY, CDR2 SVGAGI, per germline. The CDR3 is 12 residues long. Trimming removed 5 bases from V and 6 bases from J; junction bases left unmatched: 3. In nucleotides, the CDR3 is TGTGCCAGCAGTCTTGACAGGGCTGAAGCTTTCTTT. Protein sequence: CASSLDRAEAFF.

The V and J genes are TRBV7-2 and TRBJ2-7; 12 bases agree with TRBD2. The J segment lost 4 bases and the V segment lost 5 bases, leaving 3 bases of the junction unmatched. Per the germline V gene, CDR1 is SGHTA and CDR2 is FQGNSA. The CDR3 consists of 14 residues. CDR3 residues: CASSPTSGGYEQYF. The DNA of the CDR3 is TGTGCCAGCAGCCCTACTAGCGGGGGGTACGAGCAGTACTTC.

The chain joins TRBV7-3 to TRBJ1-2, with D unresolved. The CDR3 loop spans 17 amino acids. The V gene's germline CDR1 is SGHTA and CDR2 FQGTGA. Trimming left V 2 bases short and J 6 bases short, with 22 bases between. The CDR3 nucleotides read TGTGCCAGCAGCTTATTATTTGAACGAACCTATGCGGATGGCTACACCTTC. It codes for CASSLLFERTYADGYTF.

The chain recombines TRBV5-1 with TRBJ2-5, with 9 bases that match TRBD1. The trim removed 2 bases at V and 8 bases at J, leaving 10 bases unmatched. Germline lookup yields CDR1 SGHRS and CDR2 YFSETQ. This CDR3 spans 15 amino acids. The CDR3 sequence is CASSLNRGHGRTQYF. In nucleotides, the CDR3 is TGCGCCAGCAGCTTAAACAGGGGGCACGGGAGAACCCAGTACTTC.

The chain carries TRBV27 and TRBJ2-7; D might be TRBD1 (6 bases). CDR1 and CDR2 from the germline V gene are MNHEY and SMNVEV (reference sequence). The CDR3 is made up of 13 amino acids. V shed 3 bases and J shed 3 bases, with 9 bases lying between them. This CDR3 is CASSLSGHYEQYF. The CDR3 nucleotides are TGTGCCAGCAGTTTGTCGGGACACTACGAGCAGTACTTC.